These T cell receptor beta chains were read from a single sample in a study of blood T cell repertoires in COVID-19. Clones were read by immunoSEQ multiplex PCR, and TCRdb kept only the in-frame ones, dropping some. Among 350,000 to 450,000 clones listed, roughly 86% were seen once. Input material: PBMCs or T cells enriched from blood (not recorded which). These receptor sequences come from a woman in her 30s who had recovered from COVID-19. Both conserved end residues are part of each CDR3. D genes are given only for firm matches. Expanded clones are given a class, and other clones once, few, many or no size at all.

>TRBV9|TRBD1|-|TRBJ1-1
TGTGCCAGCAGCGTAGATGTGACAGGGTGGACTGAAGCTTTCTTT
CASSVDVTGWTEAFF
>TRBV9|TRBD1|few|TRBJ1-6
TGTGCCAGCAGCGTAGCCGGGACAGGTTTGAATTCACCCCTCCACTTT
CASSVAGTGLNSPLHF
>TRBV7-3|-|-|TRBJ1-4
TGTGCCAGCAGCGAGGGTCTGGGAGAAAAACTGTTTTTT
CASSEGLGEKLFF
>TRBV7-8|-|once|TRBJ2-7
TGTGCCAGCAGCTTTAAGGGGGATTCCTACGAGCAGTACTTC
CASSFKGDSYEQYF
>TRBV5-4|TRBD1|-|TRBJ1-1
TGTGCCAGCAGCTGGACAGGGGGTGGGACTGAAGCTTTCTTT
CASSWTGGGTEAFF
>TRBV28|-|-|TRBJ1-5
TGTGCCAGCACAAGATGGACAGAAGATAGCAATCAGCCCCAGCATTTT
CASTRWTEDSNQPQHF
>TRBV18|TRBD1|few|TRBJ1-3
TGTGCCAGCTCACCCGGACAGGGAGGTCGGGACACCATATATTTT
CASSPGQGGRDTIYF
>TRBV7-2|TRBD2|-|TRBJ2-5
TGTGCCAGCAGCTTAGGTAGCGGGGGGTGGGAGACCCAGTACTTC
CASSLGSGGWETQYF
>TRBV4-1|TRBD2|-|TRBJ2-7
TGCGCCAGCTCTAGCGGGGGGCCCTCCTACGAGCAGTACTTC
CASSSGGPSYEQYF
>TRBV5-1|TRBD2|once|TRBJ2-1
TGCGCCAGCAGCTTGTTAGCGGGATCCTACAATGAGCAGTTCTTC
CASSLLAGSYNEQFF
>TRBV9|TRBD1|few|TRBJ2-3
TGTGCCAGCAGCGGGGGACAGGGAGCCACAGATACGCAGTATTTT
CASSGGQGATDTQYF
>TRBV5-4|TRBD2|-|TRBJ2-7
TGTGCCAGCAGCTTGCTAGCGGGCGAGCAGTACTTC
CASSLLAGEQYF
>TRBV9|TRBD2|-|TRBJ2-1
TGTGCCAGCAGCGTAGTGGCTAGCGGCTACAATGAGCAGTTCTTC
CASSVVASGYNEQFF
>TRBV30|-|-|TRBJ1-3
TGTGCCTGTAATGTAGGGAGGACCAAATCTGGAAACACCATATATTTT
CACNVGRTKSGNTIYF
>TRBV19|TRBD1|-|TRBJ1-2
TGTGCCAGTAGTCCAGGGGGCCGACCTAACTATGGCTACACCTTC
CASSPGGRPNYGYTF
>TRBV14|-|once|TRBJ2-7
TGTGCCAGTATTTACGAGCAGTACTTC
CASIYEQYF
>TRBV19|-|once|TRBJ1-1
TGTGCCAGTAGTACCCGAGAACCAAACACTGAAGCTTTCTTT
CASSTREPNTEAFF
>TRBV19|-|-|TRBJ2-6
TGTGCCAGTAGTATAGAAAGGGGGTCCCCTGGGGCCAACGTCCTGACTTTC
CASSIERGSPGANVLTF
>TRBV27|TRBD1|-|TRBJ2-5
TGTGCCAGCAGCGTCGGGACAGGGATCCAGACCCAGTACTTC
CASSVGTGIQTQYF
>TRBV5-1|-|-|TRBJ2-5
TGCGCCAGCAGCTTGGAAGGCAGGGAAGAGACCCAGTACTTC
CASSLEGREETQYF
>TRBV18|-|-|TRBJ2-5
TGTGCCAGCTCACCATTTCAGGGTCTACAAGAGACCCAGTACTTC
CASSPFQGLQETQYF
>TRBV9|TRBD2|-|TRBJ2-5
TGTGCCAGCAGCGTAGGTACGGCGGCGGGGGTCCCCTACCAAGAGACCCAGTACTTC
CASSVGTAAGVPYQETQYF
>TRBV28|TRBD1|-|TRBJ2-5
TGTGCCAGCAGTTTATCGGACAGGGCCCATGGGACCCAGTACTTC
CASSLSDRAHGTQYF
>TRBV7-2|TRBD2|-|TRBJ2-3
TGTGCCAGCAGCTTTCTCCTAGCGGGGGCCACAGATACGCAGTATTTT
CASSFLLAGATDTQYF
>TRBV20-1|-|-|TRBJ2-3
TGCAGTGCTAGTGGGCAGACATCCACAGATACGCAGTATTTT
CSASGQTSTDTQYF
>TRBV18|TRBD2|-|TRBJ2-7
TGTGCCAGCTCACCCGGGGTAGCGGGTACCTACGAGCAGTACTTC
CASSPGVAGTYEQYF
>TRBV4-3|TRBD1|-|TRBJ2-6
TGCGCCAGCAGCCAGACAGGGCGTACGGGGGCCAACGTCCTGACTTTC
CASSQTGRTGANVLTF
>TRBV7-9|-|once|TRBJ1-4
TGTGCCAGCAGCCGGACAGCGGGGGCGGGAAAACTGTTTTTT
CASSRTAGAGKLFF
>TRBV5-1|-|-|TRBJ2-6
TGCGCCAGCAGCTTCGTCTCTGGGGCCAACGTCCTGACTTTC
CASSFVSGANVLTF
>TRBV5-1|TRBD2|-|TRBJ2-2
TGCGCCAGCAGCTTGTTCGCGGGAGGTACCGGGGAGCTGTTTTTT
CASSLFAGGTGELFF
>TRBV27|TRBD2|-|TRBJ2-5
TGTGCCAGCAGTTCGACTAGCTTAGTAAAGACCCAGTACTTC
CASSSTSLVKTQYF
>TRBV5-6|-|once|TRBJ2-5
TGTGCCAGCAGCCGGGAGAAAATGAAGACCCAGTACTTC
CASSREKMKTQYF
>TRBV7-9|-|-|TRBJ1-1
TGTGCCAGCAGCTTAGGGGCCCCGCGTGGGAACACTGAAGCTTTCTTT
CASSLGAPRGNTEAFF
>TRBV7-8|TRBD2|-|TRBJ2-2
TGTGCCAGCAGCTACGGACTAGCGGGAGTCGCTGGCGGGGAGCTGTTTTTT
CASSYGLAGVAGGELFF
>TRBV7-2|-|-|TRBJ1-1
TGTGCCAGCAGCCCGGACACCTTGGGCACTGAAGCTTTCTTT
CASSPDTLGTEAFF
>TRBV5-4|-|-|TRBJ2-1
TGTGCCAGCAGCTTTGAATTACTAGCAAATGGGCAGTTCTTC
CASSFELLANGQFF
>TRBV7-2|-|-|TRBJ1-1
TGTGCCAGCACCAAGCGGGGGAACACTGAAGCTTTCTTT
CASTKRGNTEAFF
>TRBV2|-|once|TRBJ2-7
TGTGCCAGCTTTGAGGACGGGAGCCAATTTTACGAGCAGTACTTC
CASFEDGSQFYEQYF
>TRBV5-6|TRBD2|-|TRBJ2-5
TGTGCCAGCAGCCCCCTAGCGGGGTTACTACAAGAGACCCAGTACTTC
CASSPLAGLLQETQYF
>TRBV18|-|-|TRBJ1-4
TGTGCCAGCTCACCAGGGACCCAGGGGACTAATGAAAAACTGTTTTTT
CASSPGTQGTNEKLFF
>TRBV27|TRBD1|once|TRBJ2-1
TGTGCCAGCAGTTTACGGGACAGGGGCTCAAATGAGCAGTTCTTC
CASSLRDRGSNEQFF
>TRBV3-1/TRBV3-2|TRBD2|-|TRBJ2-1
TGTGCCAGCAGCCAAGATCATACTAGCGGGAGATGGGAGCAGTTCTTC
CASSQDHTSGRWEQFF
>TRBV19|-|-|TRBJ1-2
TGTGCCAGTAGTATGGGCCAGAGCTATACTAACTATGGCTACACCTTC
CASSMGQSYTNYGYTF
>TRBV5-1|TRBD1|-|TRBJ2-1
TGCGCCAGCAGCTACCCGGACAGGTCCTACAATGAGCAGTTCTTC
CASSYPDRSYNEQFF
>TRBV4-3|-|-|TRBJ2-2
TGCGCCAGCAGCCAAGGTATAGAACAGTACACCGGGGAGCTGTTTTTT
CASSQGIEQYTGELFF
>TRBV2|-|-|TRBJ2-7
TGTGCCAGCAGTGAATTTTATGGGGCTAGCGCAGCAGTTTACGAGCAGTACTTC
CASSEFYGASAAVYEQYF
>TRBV5-1|-|-|TRBJ1-2
TGCGCCAGCAGCCCCCGGGAGGAGTTTCGGGGCTACACCTTC
CASSPREEFRGYTF
>TRBV28|TRBD2|-|TRBJ2-2
TGTGCCAGCAGTTGGACGGGGGGGGACGGGGAGCTGTTTTTT
CASSWTGGDGELFF
>TRBV28|-|-|TRBJ1-5
TGTGCCAGCAGTTTATTGGTCGGGGGGGGCAATCAGCCCCAGCATTTT
CASSLLVGGGNQPQHF
>TRBV12-3/TRBV12-4|-|-|TRBJ2-7
TGTGCCAGCAGTTTACGAGGGAAGTACGAGCAGTACTTC
CASSLRGKYEQYF
>TRBV6-5|-|-|TRBJ2-7
TGTGCCAGCAGTTCGCCCTCCGGGGGCTACGAGCAGTACTTC
CASSSPSGGYEQYF
>TRBV2|-|-|TRBJ2-7
TGTGCCAGCAGTGCTGGGGACGGGGGAACCTACGAGCAGTACTTC
CASSAGDGGTYEQYF
>TRBV2|-|once|TRBJ2-7
TGTGCCAGCATTCTCTACGAGCAGTACTTC
CASILYEQYF
>TRBV6-5|-|-|TRBJ2-3
TGTGCCAGCAGCCGGGCCGGGAATACGCAGTATTTT
CASSRAGNTQYF